This is a list of T cell receptor beta chains from one sample in a study of blood T cell repertoires in COVID-19. Assay used: immunoSEQ multiplex PCR; TCRdb lists only in-frame clones, some missing. This sample has fewer than 300,000 clones; 86% occur once, and the top ten carry around a tenth. Sequencing was performed on peripheral blood. The receptor source for this set is a man aged 40-55 years who had recovered from COVID-19. Both conserved end residues are part of each CDR3. The D gene is left open where the match is weak. Clone size is not always given. Where it is, it says once, few, many or a class for expanded clones.

V,D,J,size,CDR3,DNA
TRBV29-1,-,TRBJ1-2,many,CSVQDSHYGYTF,TGCAGCGTGCAGGACAGCCACTATGGCTACACCTTC
TRBV10-3,TRBD1,TRBJ1-4,-,CAISENGAGTGGEKLFF,TGTGCCATCAGTGAAAATGGGGCCGGGACAGGGGGTGAAAAACTGTTTTTT
TRBV19,TRBD1,TRBJ2-7,-,CASSMGTGFVYEQYF,TGTGCCAGTAGTATGGGGACAGGGTTTGTCTACGAGCAGTACTTC
TRBV15,TRBD2,TRBJ2-5,-,CATSRGLAGEETQYF,TGTGCCACCAGCCGCGGACTAGCGGGAGAAGAGACCCAGTACTTC
TRBV6-5,TRBD2,TRBJ2-3,-,CASSRAGGFTDTQYF,TGTGCCAGCAGCAGGGCGGGGGGCTTCACAGATACGCAGTATTTT
TRBV6-4,-,TRBJ2-3,-,CASSPGGGGTDTQYF,TGTGCCAGCAGCCCTGGCGGAGGGGGCACAGATACGCAGTATTTT
TRBV10-3,TRBD1,TRBJ1-1,-,CATSDRGRPLGTEAFF,TGTGCCACCTCGGACAGGGGGCGACCCCTGGGCACTGAAGCTTTCTTT
TRBV30,TRBD2,TRBJ2-7,-,CAWGREFLSYEQYF,TGTGCCTGGGGGCGGGAGTTCCTCTCCTACGAGCAGTACTTC
TRBV5-4,TRBD2,TRBJ2-5,-,CASSPGTSGRIGETQYF,TGTGCCAGCAGCCCCGGGACTAGCGGGAGAATTGGAGAGACCCAGTACTTC
TRBV6-5,-,TRBJ1-1,-,CASSTQNTEAFF,TGTGCCAGCAGTACACAGAACACTGAAGCTTTCTTT
TRBV10-3,-,TRBJ2-7,-,CAISESAEHYEQYF,TGTGCCATCAGTGAGTCGGCGGAACACTACGAGCAGTACTTC
TRBV2,TRBD1,TRBJ1-1,once,CASSEARTGEAFF,TGTGCCAGCAGTGAAGCGCGGACAGGTGAAGCTTTCTTT
TRBV4-3,-,TRBJ2-2,-,CASSPREVIRAGELFF,TGCGCCAGCAGCCCGAGGGAGGTCATTCGCGCCGGGGAGCTGTTTTTT
TRBV11-2,-,TRBJ1-3,-,CASSLVAEGNTIYF,TGTGCCAGCAGCTTAGTAGCGGAGGGAAACACCATATATTTT
TRBV25-1,TRBD1,TRBJ2-3,-,CASSGGDRIADTQYF,TGTGCCAGCAGTGGGGGGGACAGGATTGCAGATACGCAGTATTTT
TRBV7-9,TRBD2,TRBJ2-1,-,CASTASGGASDEQFF,TGTGCCAGCACCGCCAGCGGGGGGGCTTCCGATGAGCAGTTCTTC
TRBV6-5,TRBD2,TRBJ2-1,once,CASPSGLAGFEQFF,TGTGCCAGCCCCAGCGGACTAGCGGGATTTGAGCAGTTCTTC
TRBV7-6,-,TRBJ1-3,-,CASSLGGSSSGNTIYF,TGTGCCAGCAGCTTAGGAGGGAGTAGCTCTGGAAACACCATATATTTT
TRBV7-9,TRBD2,TRBJ2-1,-,CASSSREGLAGDYNEQFF,TGTGCCAGCAGCTCCCGTGAAGGACTAGCGGGGGACTACAATGAGCAGTTCTTC
TRBV19,TRBD1,TRBJ2-7,-,CASSIRLGGIYEQYF,TGTGCCAGTAGTATAAGGTTAGGGGGCATCTACGAGCAGTACTTC
TRBV27,TRBD1,TRBJ2-3,-,CASSSTGGFVLSTDTQYF,TGTGCCAGCAGTTCGACAGGGGGCTTCGTCCTTAGCACAGATACGCAGTATTTT
TRBV11-2,TRBD1,TRBJ1-4,-,CASSSRDRTNEKLFF,TGTGCCAGCAGCTCTCGGGACAGAACTAATGAAAAACTGTTTTTT
TRBV4-1,TRBD2,TRBJ2-1,once,CASSQDGPAGVVNEQFF,TGCGCCAGCAGCCAAGATGGGCCAGCGGGAGTTGTGAATGAGCAGTTCTTC
TRBV7-2,-,TRBJ1-2,-,CASSRGGAETNYGYTF,TGTGCCAGCAGCCGGGGGGGGGCAGAGACTAACTATGGCTACACCTTC
TRBV12-2,-,TRBJ2-3,-,CASRLAFQDRADTDTQYF,TGTGCAAGTCGCTTGGCCTTTCAGGACAGGGCTGACACAGATACGCAGTATTTT
TRBV6-5,-,TRBJ2-5,-,CASSYQSGLTETQYF,TGTGCCAGCAGTTACCAATCGGGGTTGACAGAGACCCAGTACTTC
TRBV6-1,TRBD2,TRBJ2-3,-,CASSVSTSANTDTQYF,TGTGCCAGCAGTGTCTCGACTAGCGCGAACACAGATACGCAGTATTTT
TRBV30,TRBD1,TRBJ2-7,-,CAWSVGQGPKYGQYF,TGTGCCTGGAGTGTGGGACAGGGGCCTAAATATGGGCAGTACTTC
TRBV5-1,TRBD2,TRBJ2-7,few,CASSPQTGLAAEQYF,TGCGCCAGCAGCCCTCAAACAGGACTAGCGGCCGAGCAGTACTTC
TRBV2,-,TRBJ2-7,-,CASSEKTDPYEQYF,TGTGCCAGCAGTGAAAAAACAGACCCCTACGAGCAGTACTTC
TRBV7-9,-,TRBJ2-7,-,CASSSLLPYEQYF,TGTGCCAGCAGTTCACTCCTGCCCTACGAGCAGTACTTC